This T cell receptor beta chain was identified in a study of T-cell reconstitution after alpha-beta-depleted transplantation in children. General observations from the study: The study traced high day-60 TCRbeta diversity in some patients to surviving recipient T cells and thymic progenitors. Newly made T cells mostly supplied T-cell counts and diversity one year after transplant. Alpha-beta T cells present about two months after transplant were reported to originate from several hundred expanded graft clones.

From germline, CDR1 is SGHTA and CDR2 FQGTGA. This CDR3 is built from 16 residues. Trimming left V 6 bases short and J 3 bases short, with 18 bases between. This clonotype was counted ten times or more. Its specificity is not known. Construction of the TCRbeta library involved unique molecular identifiers. TCRdb reprocessed the PCR reads via MiXCR and lists one record per CDR3 protein. The table lists approximately 200,000 distinct CDR3 sequences, roughly 6.5% of them singletons. Sequencing was performed on PBMCs, taken before TCRalphabeta/CD19-depleted stem cell transplant. This sequence was found in a girl in the first two years of life with combined immunodeficiency, due to receive a stem cell transplant. This chain connects TRBV7-3 to TRBJ2-1; possible D gene TRBD2, 6 bases. The CDR3 bases are TGTGCCAGCAGGGAACCTTTCGGGGGATACTACAATGAGCAGTTCTTC. It translates to CASREPFGGYYNEQFF.